The 30 T cell receptor beta chains below all came from one sample that was sequenced in a study of T cell repertoires in cytomegalovirus infection. TCRdb re-called the reads with MiXCR, one entry per CDR3 protein. The data contain around 280,000 distinct CDR3 sequences, roughly a tenth of them singletons. The sequenced sample consisted of PBMCs. The source of these receptors is a human donor in good health (CMV status not recorded). Some clones in this sample may be carry-over from other donors' samples.

This clonotype was detected a few times. The chain is built from TRBV18 and TRBJ2-5, with TRBD2 matching over 13 bases. This CDR3 has 16 residues. Germline V CDR1 and CDR2: KGHSH, LQKENI. J lost 1 base, V lost 2 bases, and 1 base had no gene match. This CDR3 is CASSPRTSGGQETQYF. In DNA form, the CDR3 reads TGTGCCAGCTCACCAAGGACTAGCGGGGGCCAAGAGACCCAGTACTTC.

The table lists this clonotype with many counts. This chain connects TRBV20-1 to TRBJ1-6; possible D gene TRBD1, 5 bases. V lost 6 bases and J lost 9, with 21 bases in between. Looked up from germline, CDR1 is DFQATT and CDR2 is SNEGSKA (reference sequence). The CDR3 has 15 residues. This CDR3 is CSANAWGEVGSPLHF. CDR3 bases: TGCAGTGCCAATGCTTGGGGGGAAGTGGGTTCACCCCTCCACTTT.

The V gene is TRBV6-2 or TRBV6-3, the J gene TRBJ2-1; TRBD2 aligns across 8 bases. The CDR3 runs 13 residues. Germline trimming cut 6 bases from V and 8 bases from J; bases unmatched to any gene: 6. Germline V CDR1 and CDR2: MNHEY, SVGEGT. The CDR3 loop reads CASRTGGGDEQFF. The CDR3 DNA reads as TGTGCCAGCAGGACGGGGGGGGGGGATGAGCAGTTCTTC.

At least ten counts were recorded for this clonotype. The V and J genes are TRBV6-6 and TRBJ2-2; the D is unclear. Trimming stripped 8 bases from V and 7 bases from J, with 11 bases between. Germline lookup yields CDR1 MNHNY and CDR2 SVGAGI (reference sequence). The CDR3 extends over 12 amino acids. The CDR3 spells CASGPSGGELFF. The CDR3 coding sequence is TGTGCCAGCGGACCCTCTGGCGGGGAGCTGTTTTTT.

This clonotype was detected ten times or more. The chain is built from TRBV20-1 and TRBJ2-3, with 8 bases aligning to TRBD1. CDR1 and CDR2 (germline): DFQATT, SNEGSKA (reference sequence). CDR3 length: 14 residues. V trimming: 3 bases; J trimming: 5 bases; junction bases outside the gene matches: 7. CDR3 region: CSARGGQGKDTQYF. The CDR3 bases are TGCAGTGCTAGGGGAGGACAGGGAAAAGATACGCAGTATTTT.

This clonotype was counted between two and nine times. This chain connects TRBV2 to TRBJ1-6; 8 bases fit TRBD1. The CDR3 extends over 16 amino acids. Germline values: CDR1 SNHLY, CDR2 FYNNEI. V shed 5 bases, J shed 6 bases, and the junction held 9 bases outside the gene matches. CDR3 bases: TGTGCCAGCAGTTTCGACAGGGGATTCGCTAATTCACCCCTCCACTTT. Translated, it gives CASSFDRGFANSPLHF.

This clonotype was counted at least ten times. This chain joins TRBV5-6 and TRBJ2-1; possibly TRBD1 for D (5 bases). Trimming pared 6 bases from V and 0 bases from J, leaving 10 bases between. Germline V gene lookup returns CDR1 SGHDT and CDR2 YYEEEE. The CDR3 is 14 residues long. CDR3: CASIGDGSYNEQFF. Written as DNA, the CDR3 is TGTGCCAGCATAGGGGATGGCTCCTACAATGAGCAGTTCTTC.

The V and J genes are TRBV7-3 and TRBJ2-2, with a tentative D call TRBD2 (5 bases). Germline assignment: CDR1 SGHTA and CDR2 FQGTGA. Between the trimmed V and J ends, which lost 4 bases and 3 bases, there was a span of 12 bases. The CDR3 has 15 residues. This CDR3 reads CASSSRGPYTGELFF. The CDR3 DNA follows: TGTGCCAGCAGCTCCCGGGGTCCGTACACCGGGGAGCTGTTTTTT.

This clonotype has ten or more counts. The V call is TRBV4-2, the J call TRBJ1-1; D is perhaps TRBD1 (6 bases). CDR1 and CDR2 from the germline V gene are LGHNA and YNFKEQ. CDR3 length: 15 amino acids. V dropped 0 bases and J dropped 2 bases, with 10 bases sitting between them. Written as DNA, the CDR3 is TGTGCCAGCAGCCAAGAAGGACAGCCTAACACTGAAGCTTTCTTT. This translates into CASSQEGQPNTEAFF.

This clonotype was recorded many times. This chain joins TRBV20-1 and TRBJ2-3; 8 positions agree with TRBD2. CDR3 length: 15 residues. J lost 6 bases, V lost 6 bases, and 14 bases had no gene match. Germline-derived CDR1 and CDR2 are DFQATT and SNEGSKA (reference sequence). The CDR3 nucleotides are TGCAGTGCCCGGATCGGTAGCGGGGTTACGGATACGCAGTATTTT. Its translation: CSARIGSGVTDTQYF.

This clonotype was seen at least ten times. The rearrangement joins TRBV7-2 to TRBJ1-4; D not resolved. Germline CDR1 reads SGHTA; CDR2 reads FQGNSA. The ends were cut back, 4 bases at V and 10 bases at J, with 13 bases in the middle. This CDR3 spans 13 amino acids. CDR3 loop: CASSSLDRGKLFF. In nucleotides, the CDR3 is TGTGCCAGCAGCTCGCTCGACCGGGGAAAACTGTTTTTT. The entire variable domain, with the rest obtained from reference TRBV7-2 and TRBJ1-4, is as follows: GAGVSQSPSNKVTEKGKDVELRCDPISGHTALYWYRQSLGQGLEFLIYFQGNSAPDKSGLPSDRFSAERTGGSVSTLTIQRTQQEDSAVYLCASSSLDRGKLFFGSGTQLSVL.

This clonotype has a handful of counts. V is TRBV7-9 and J is TRBJ1-1, with D maybe TRBD1 (6 bases). Germline loops: CDR1 SEHNR, CDR2 FQNEAQ (reference sequence). The CDR3 runs to 15 residues. V was cut by 5 bases and J by 2 bases, with 15 bases left in between. For the CDR3, the DNA is TGTGCCAGCAGCCCCACCGGGACACCAAACACTGAAGCTTTCTTT. Translated, it gives CASSPTGTPNTEAFF.

In its sample, this clonotype was seen many times. The J gene is TRBJ2-7, the V gene TRBV10-3; D is uncertain. The CDR3 loop spans 12 amino acids. Between the trimmed V and J ends, which lost 5 bases and 0 bases, there was a span of 5 bases. CDR1 and CDR2 from the germline V gene are ENHRY and SYGVKD. As DNA, the CDR3 is TGTGCCATCAGTTGGACCTCCTACGAGCAGTACGTC. Protein product: CAISWTSYEQYV.

In its sample, this clonotype was seen many times. V usage is TRBV7-2 and J usage is TRBJ2-5; D is ambiguous. This CDR3 has 13 amino acids. V was clipped by 1 base and J by 5 bases, with 8 bases between them. Per the germline V gene, CDR1 is SGHTA and CDR2 is FQGNSA. CDR3 sequence (DNA): TGTGCCAGCAGCTTAGAACTTTTGGAGACCCAGTACTTC. This sequence encodes CASSLELLETQYF.

This clonotype came up many times. The V and J genes are TRBV29-1 and TRBJ1-1; no clear D. The CDR3 covers 13 residues. The germline V gene encodes CDR1 SQVTM and CDR2 ANQGSEA. V dropped 4 bases and J dropped 1 base, with 10 bases sitting between them. The CDR3 sequence is CSVVITRNTEAFF. CDR3 coding DNA: TGCAGCGTTGTAATAACAAGGAACACTGAAGCTTTCTTT.

In its sample, this clonotype was seen many times. The chain recombines TRBV28 with TRBJ2-7; 9 bases are shared with TRBD1. The CDR3 is made up of 15 amino acids. Germline V gives CDR1 MDHEN, CDR2 SYDVKM. After removal of 6 bases from V and 4 bases from J, the junction contained 10 bases not matched to a gene. The CDR3 reads CASSPRGTGSYEQYV. The CDR3 nucleotides are TGTGCCAGCAGCCCTAGAGGGACAGGGTCTTACGAGCAGTACGTC.

This clonotype turned up a few times. The V gene is TRBV2, the J gene TRBJ2-3; possible D gene TRBD2, 6 bases. V shed 3 bases and J shed 1 base, with 8 bases lying between them. The CDR3 sequence is 14 residues long. Germline V CDR1 and CDR2: SNHLY, FYNNEI. Written as DNA, the CDR3 is TGTGCCAGCAGTGATCCGGGAGGCACAGATACGCAGTATTTT. It is translated as CASSDPGGTDTQYF. Full variable domain (outside the CDR3, taken from reference TRBV2 and TRBJ2-3): EPEVTQTPSHQVTQMGQEVILRCVPISNHLYFYWYRQILGQKVEFLVSFYNNEISEKSEIFDDQFSVERPDGSNFTLKIRSTKLEDSAMYFCASSDPGGTDTQYFGPGTRLTVL.

This clonotype was observed many times. The J gene is TRBJ2-3, the V gene TRBV10-3; no reliable D call. The V gene's germline CDR1 is ENHRY and CDR2 SYGVKD. V lost 6 bases, J lost 5 bases, and 15 bases lay in between. There are 14 residues in the CDR3. CDR3 loop: CAISPSARGDTQYF. The CDR3 DNA sequence: TGTGCCATCAGCCCATCGGCCCGAGGAGATACGCAGTATTTT.

This clonotype showed up just a few times. The J gene is TRBJ1-5, the V gene TRBV6-6, with a weak D call TRBD1 (6 bases). The CDR3 has 13 residues. Germline-derived CDR1 and CDR2 are MNHNY and SVGAGI (reference sequence). Trimming removed 5 bases at V and 9 bases at J, with 14 bases between. Here the CDR3 reads CASSPGEHRPQHF. For the CDR3, the DNA is TGTGCCAGCAGTCCAGGGGAACATCGGCCCCAGCATTTT.

This clonotype was found many times. V and J are TRBV28 and TRBJ1-4; possible D gene TRBD1, 5 bases. CDR3 size: 14 residues. V was cut by 2 bases and J by 8 bases, with 12 bases left in between. CDR1 and CDR2 (germline): MDHEN, SYDVKM. CDR3 in DNA: TGTGCCAGCAGTTTAGAGGGGCAGGAAGAAAAACTGTTTTTT. It yields the protein CASSLEGQEEKLFF.

This clonotype was seen more than once but under ten times. In DNA, the CDR3 is TGCAGCGCGTCTTTCCAGGGCAGCTATGGCTACACCTTC. Its protein is CSASFQGSYGYTF. V gene TRBV29-1 combines with J gene TRBJ1-2; a weak D match, TRBD1 (5 bases). CDR3 length equals 13 residues. Trimming stripped 7 bases from V and 4 bases from J, with 16 bases between. Germline CDR1 SQVTM, CDR2 ANQGSEA.

The sample holds a few counts of this clonotype. This chain uses TRBV12-3 or TRBV12-4 with TRBJ2-1; a possible D gene is TRBD1 (5 bases). The CDR3 loop spans 14 amino acids. The ends were cut back, 6 bases at V and 6 bases at J, with 15 bases in the middle. The DNA of the CDR3 is TGTGCCAGCAGCCTAGGGGCCAGTCGCAATGAGCAGTTCTTC. As protein: CASSLGASRNEQFF.

This clonotype was counted only a few times. The V gene is TRBV20-1, the J gene TRBJ1-6; 8 bases are shared with TRBD1. Per germline, CDR1 DFQATT and CDR2 SNEGSKA (reference sequence). Trimming cost V 0 bases and J 9 bases; bases outside gene matches: 7. CDR3 size: 15 residues. The CDR3, as DNA: TGCAGTGCTAGAGATGGTCGCCAGGGGGCTTCACCCCTCCACTTT. Translating it yields CSARDGRQGASPLHF.

The genes are TRBV4-2 and TRBJ2-3, with 12 positions matching TRBD2. The CDR3 consists of 17 residues. V shed 0 bases, J shed 5 bases, and the junction held 6 bases outside the gene matches. Germline V gene sequence: CDR1 LGHNA, CDR2 YNFKEQ. CDR3 sequence (DNA): TGTGCCAGCAGCCAAGAGGCTAGCGGGGGGGCGGAAGATACGCAGTATTTT. It yields the protein CASSQEASGGAEDTQYF.

At least ten counts were recorded for this clonotype. This chain uses TRBV28 with TRBJ1-3; D may be TRBD1 (5 bases). CDR1 is MDHEN and CDR2 is SYDVKM in the germline V gene. Trimming took 10 bases from V and 5 from J, leaving 15 bases between them. The CDR3 has 13 amino acids. CDR3 in amino acids: CATWTPQRNTIYF. Here the CDR3 DNA reads TGTGCCACCTGGACACCTCAGAGAAACACCATATATTTT.

This clonotype was recorded many times. Here the CDR3 reads CSATQEETQYF. The CDR3 DNA sequence: TGCAGTGCTACCCAGGAAGAGACCCAGTACTTC. The genes are TRBV20-1 and TRBJ2-5, with no clear D. This CDR3 spans 11 amino acids. Looked up from germline, CDR1 is DFQATT and CDR2 is SNEGSKA (reference sequence). V was pared by 4 bases and J by 3 bases, with 6 bases between.

This clonotype showed up just a few times. It may be a read error: a sequence one base away is much more abundant. The chain combines TRBV5-3 with TRBJ2-5; the match to TRBD1 covers 12 bases. TRBV5-3 counts as an open reading frame of uncertain function. This CDR3 is 15 amino acids long. The CDR3 region has the DNA TGTGTCAGCAGCCGGGACAGGGGGCGCCAAGAGACCCAGTACTTC. The encoded protein is CVSSRDRGRQETQYF.

The chain uses TRBV15 and TRBJ2-1; maybe TRBD1 (5 bases). This CDR3 comprises 14 residues. Germline loops: CDR1 LNHNV, CDR2 YYDKDF (reference sequence). Between the trimmed V and J ends, which lost 2 bases and 2 bases, there was a span of 7 bases. CDR3 amino acids: CATSRQGPYNEQFF. The CDR3 DNA is TGTGCCACCAGCAGACAGGGTCCCTACAATGAGCAGTTCTTC.

This clonotype was seen at least ten times. The J gene is TRBJ1-1, the V gene TRBV28, with TRBD1 as a possible D gene (6 bases). V was shortened by 6 bases and J by 2 bases, with 13 bases between the two germline ends. Germline CDR1 MDHEN, CDR2 SYDVKM. This CDR3 region has 14 residues. CDR3: CASRNSGTNTEAFF. CDR3 nucleotide sequence: TGTGCCAGCAGAAATTCCGGGACAAACACTGAAGCTTTCTTT.

The chain employs TRBV28 and TRBJ2-6, with a weak D call TRBD2 (5 bases). In germline, CDR1 is MDHEN, CDR2 SYDVKM. V lost 7 bases, J lost 13 bases, and 20 bases lay in between. The CDR3 is 14 amino acids. Here the CDR3 reads CASTPFPPRGVLTF. The CDR3 nucleotides are TGTGCCAGCACCCCTTTCCCCCCGCGAGGGGTCCTGACTTTC.